The T cell receptor (beta chain) under discussion was sequenced for a study of T cells in Graves' hyperthyroidism and ophthalmopathy. Study context: Peripheral blood was acquired at first diagnosis, ahead of any therapy whatsoever.

Points on this clonotype: A read error is possible here, since a much larger clone lies one base away.

The CDR3 length is 16 residues. Germline CDR1 SGHDN, CDR2 FVKESK. The TCR beta CDR3 regions underwent amplification using RNA transcripts as the source. First-round RT-PCR with HTBI primers amplified the TCR CDR3 region. TCRdb reanalysed the multiplex PCR reads using MiXCR and keeps one entry per CDR3 protein. The table lists about 300,000 distinct CDR3 sequences, roughly 19% of them singletons. The chain has TRBV14 and TRBJ2-7; D possibly uses TRBD1 or TRBD2 (5 bases each). Sequencing input: blood. The clonotype comes from a man aged 45-65 years with Graves' ophthalmopathy. The CDR3 loop reads CANSPFGRGDSYEQYF. In DNA, the CDR3 is TGTGCCAACAGCCCGTTCGGGCGAGGGGACTCCTACGAGCAGTACTTC.